These 23 T cell receptor beta chains originate from one sample sequenced in a study of cytomegalovirus exposure and HLA in healthy donors. Primers included in the PCR were 60 Vbeta and 13 Jbeta primers. TCRdb's copy holds only in-frame clones and misses some; the assay was immunoSEQ multiplex PCR. The sample comprises about 190,000 clones, about four fifths of which are singletons, and around 9.6% rests with the top ten. The sample consisted of PBMCs. The source of these receptors is a woman between 50 and 59 years old in good health and CMV-seropositive.

The chain recombines TRBV19 with TRBJ1-5, with 8 bases that match TRBD1. V shed 5 bases, J shed 6 bases, and the junction held 0 bases outside the gene matches. The CDR3 is 12 amino acids. Germline CDR1 LNHDA, CDR2 SQIVND (reference sequence). As DNA, the CDR3 is TGTGCCAGTAGTCAGGGGGCTCAGCCCCAGCATTTT. Translated: CASSQGAQPQHF.

The chain is built from TRBV6-5 and TRBJ2-1; weak D call: TRBD2 (6 bases). CDR3 size: 13 residues. Trimming took off 6 bases at V and 5 bases at J, with 11 bases between the two ends. Per germline, CDR1 MNHEY and CDR2 SVGAGI. CDR3 region: CASRYPGDNEQFF. CDR3 DNA: TGTGCCAGCAGGTATCCGGGAGACAATGAGCAGTTCTTC.

V usage is TRBV6-6 and J usage is TRBJ1-1; D uncertain. The CDR3 consists of 11 residues. Germline values: CDR1 MNHNY, CDR2 SVGAGI (reference sequence). Trimming removed 5 bases from V and 4 bases from J, with 5 bases in between. CDR3 DNA: TGTGCCAGCAGTGAGTTCACTGAAGCTTTCTTT. Translating gives CASSEFTEAFF.

J is TRBJ1-2 and V is TRBV7-9; D uncertain. V lost 1 base and J lost 2, with 8 bases in between. Germline V gives CDR1 SEHNR, CDR2 FQNEAQ (reference sequence). The CDR3 is 14 residues long. CDR3 bases: TGTGCCAGCAGCTTAGTAGAGCTAAACTATGGCTACACCTTC. Protein: CASSLVELNYGYTF.

This clone was observed a handful of times. The chain links TRBV4-1 to TRBJ1-4; 7 nucleotides align to TRBD1. The V and J ends lost 2 bases and 12 bases, in that order; junction bases with no gene match: 12. The CDR3 length is 15 residues. CDR1 is MGHRA and CDR2 is YSYEKL in the germline V gene. CDR3 loop: CASSQTDGTAKELFF. DNA of the CDR3: TGCGCCAGCAGCCAAACGGACGGGACAGCAAAGGAACTGTTTTTT.

V gene TRBV6-1 combines with J gene TRBJ2-1, with TRBD2 matching 11 bases. The CDR3 covers 15 residues. Trimming removed 2 bases from V and 6 bases from J; junction bases left unmatched: 3. Germline V gene lookup returns CDR1 MNHNS and CDR2 SASEGT. The CDR3 loop is CASSEFSGGANEQFF. CDR3 DNA: TGTGCCAGCAGTGAATTTAGCGGGGGGGCCAATGAGCAGTTCTTC.

This clone has just one count. The V and J genes are TRBV18 and TRBJ1-5, with TRBD1 as a possible D gene (6 bases). The CDR3 runs to 13 residues. V dropped 4 bases and J dropped 9 bases, with 13 bases sitting between them. From germline, CDR1 is KGHSH and CDR2 LQKENI. The CDR3 coding sequence is TGTGCCAGCTCACGGACAGCCCTCCGGCCCCAGCATTTT. It is translated as CASSRTALRPQHF.

The V gene is TRBV28, the J gene TRBJ1-5; the match to TRBD1 covers 10 bases. Germline assignment: CDR1 MDHEN and CDR2 SYDVKM. V gave up 9 bases and J gave up 1 base; unmatched junction bases: 9. The CDR3 loop spans 16 amino acids. The CDR3 sequence: CARSPRTGGSNQPQHF. The CDR3 DNA reads as TGTGCCAGAAGTCCCCGGACAGGGGGGAGCAATCAGCCCCAGCATTTT.

This chain joins TRBV4-3 and TRBJ2-5; the match to TRBD2 covers 9 bases. V lost 0 bases and J lost 2; bases outside the gene matches: 7. The CDR3 covers 17 residues. Germline values: CDR1 LGHNA, CDR2 YSLEER. This CDR3 is CASSQDVPAGGQETQYF. In DNA, the CDR3 is TGCGCCAGCAGCCAAGACGTCCCGGCGGGGGGGCAAGAGACCCAGTACTTC.

V and J are TRBV9 and TRBJ1-1; 8 positions agree with TRBD1. The CDR3 loop spans 16 amino acids. V was pared by 0 bases and J by 4 bases, with 8 bases of the junction left unmatched. CDR1 SGDLS and CDR2 YYNGEE come from the germline V gene. The CDR3 loop is CASSVGTGGRRTEAFF. The CDR3 bases are TGTGCCAGCAGCGTAGGAACAGGGGGAAGACGCACTGAAGCTTTCTTT.

The chain is built from TRBV6-1 and TRBJ2-1; tentatively, D is TRBD1 (6 bases). CDR1 is MNHNS and CDR2 is SASEGT in the germline V gene. The CDR3 length is 19 residues. V was cut by 2 bases and J by 8 bases, with 28 bases left in between. CDR3 amino acids: CASSESLWTDEPRDHEQFF. CDR3 coding DNA: TGTGCCAGCAGTGAATCTTTATGGACAGACGAACCAAGGGACCATGAGCAGTTCTTC.

This chain connects TRBV7-2 to TRBJ2-1; TRBD1 might be the D (6 bases). Deletions cut 2 bases from V and 5 bases from J, with 10 bases between. The germline CDR1 and CDR2 sequences are SGHTA and FQGNSA. The CDR3 loop spans 14 amino acids. CDR3 loop: CASSLQDSDNEQFF. DNA for the CDR3: TGTGCCAGCAGCTTACAGGACAGTGACAATGAGCAGTTCTTC.

The rearrangement joins TRBV11-2 to TRBJ2-3, with D possibly being TRBD2 (5 bases). V shed 5 bases and J shed 10 bases, with 19 bases lying between them. Per germline, CDR1 SGHAT and CDR2 FQNNGV. The CDR3 has 14 residues. The CDR3 nucleotides read TGTGCCAGCAGCACAACAACCGACTACCAAGCGCAGTATTTT. Encoded protein: CASSTTTDYQAQYF.

The chain links TRBV6-5 to TRBJ2-2, with 8 bases that match TRBD2. After removal of 8 bases from V and 3 bases from J, the junction contained 8 bases not matched to a gene. The length of the CDR3 is 15 residues. Germline assignment: CDR1 MNHEY and CDR2 SVGAGI. This CDR3 reads CASFKGLGDTGELFF. CDR3 DNA sequence: TGTGCCAGCTTCAAGGGACTAGGAGACACCGGGGAGCTGTTTTTT.

The J gene is TRBJ2-6, the V gene TRBV7-3; TRBD1 might be the D (6 bases). CDR1 SGHTA and CDR2 FQGTGA come from the germline V gene. The CDR3 has 15 residues. The V gene lost 5 bases and the J gene lost 0 bases, with 8 bases spanning the gap. The chain's CDR3 is CASSGQFSGANVLTF. Here the CDR3 DNA reads TGTGCCAGCAGCGGACAGTTCTCTGGGGCCAACGTCCTGACTTTC.

The chain links TRBV7-8 to TRBJ2-7, with 8 bases identical to TRBD1. V shed 5 bases and J 9 bases; nucleotides not matched to a gene: 6. Germline lookup yields CDR1 SGHVS and CDR2 FQNEAQ. The CDR3 covers 12 residues. CDR3: CASSPQGARQYF. In DNA form, the CDR3 reads TGTGCCAGCAGCCCGCAGGGGGCGAGGCAGTACTTC.

V gene TRBV5-1 combines with J gene TRBJ2-1, with D maybe TRBD2 (7 bases). The CDR3 contains 15 residues. V lost 0 bases, J lost 7 bases, and 14 bases lay in between. The germline V gene has CDR1 SGHRS and CDR2 YFSETQ. DNA for the CDR3: TGCGCCAGCAGCTTGGATGGGGGGGCCCTAAATGAGCAGTTCTTC. It translates to CASSLDGGALNEQFF.

The chain is built from TRBV19 and TRBJ1-5; D not certain. V was shortened by 6 bases and J by 4 bases, with 7 bases between the two germline ends. In germline, CDR1 is LNHDA, CDR2 SQIVND (reference sequence). This CDR3 comprises 12 residues. The CDR3 here is CASRGGNQPQHF. In DNA, the CDR3 is TGTGCCAGTAGAGGCGGGAATCAGCCCCAGCATTTT.

This clone was seen only once. The same CDR3 also results from other DNA sequences found in this sample. The rearrangement links TRBV6-6 to TRBJ2-7; 9 bases line up with TRBD1. The CDR3 runs 15 residues. CDR1 MNHNY and CDR2 SVGAGI come from the germline V gene (reference sequence). The J segment lost 4 bases and the V segment lost 0 bases, leaving 4 bases of the junction unmatched. The CDR3 spells CASSYSGQGSYEQYF. The DNA of the CDR3 is TGTGCCAGCAGTTACTCGGGACAGGGTTCGTACGAGCAGTACTTC.

V usage is TRBV5-1 and J usage is TRBJ2-4; 13 bases map to TRBD2. There are 17 residues in the CDR3. CDR1 and CDR2 (germline): SGHRS, YFSETQ. Trimming cost V 0 bases and J 6 bases; bases outside gene matches: 6. CDR3 nucleotide sequence: TGCGCCAGCAGCTTGGGAACTAGCGGGGGGGCTTCAAACATTCAGTACTTC. Translating it yields CASSLGTSGGASNIQYF.

The V call is TRBV5-1, the J call TRBJ2-7; D ambiguous. The CDR3 extends over 11 amino acids. Germline loops: CDR1 SGHRS, CDR2 YFSETQ. The V and J ends lost 1 base and 7 bases respectively, with 6 bases between them. The CDR3 protein is CASSLLEEQYF. The CDR3 nucleotides are TGCGCCAGCAGCTTGTTAGAAGAGCAGTACTTC.

This chain uses TRBV27 with TRBJ1-4; TRBD1 matches 7 bases. The V and J ends lost 5 bases and 1 base, in that order; junction bases with no gene match: 10. CDR1 and CDR2 (germline): MNHEY, SMNVEV (reference sequence). The CDR3 contains 17 residues. The CDR3 here is CASSPKATGVTNEKLFF. CDR3 DNA sequence: TGTGCCAGCAGTCCAAAGGCAACAGGGGTAACTAATGAAAAACTGTTTTTT.

V usage is TRBV15 and J usage is TRBJ2-3, with D maybe TRBD2 (6 bases). The CDR3 has 15 amino acids. V gave up 0 bases and J gave up 5 bases, with 12 bases separating them. CDR1 and CDR2 (germline): LNHNV, YYDKDF (reference sequence). The CDR3 sequence is CATSRDGGDGDTQYF. The CDR3 bases are TGTGCCACCAGCAGAGATGGAGGGGACGGAGATACGCAGTATTTT.